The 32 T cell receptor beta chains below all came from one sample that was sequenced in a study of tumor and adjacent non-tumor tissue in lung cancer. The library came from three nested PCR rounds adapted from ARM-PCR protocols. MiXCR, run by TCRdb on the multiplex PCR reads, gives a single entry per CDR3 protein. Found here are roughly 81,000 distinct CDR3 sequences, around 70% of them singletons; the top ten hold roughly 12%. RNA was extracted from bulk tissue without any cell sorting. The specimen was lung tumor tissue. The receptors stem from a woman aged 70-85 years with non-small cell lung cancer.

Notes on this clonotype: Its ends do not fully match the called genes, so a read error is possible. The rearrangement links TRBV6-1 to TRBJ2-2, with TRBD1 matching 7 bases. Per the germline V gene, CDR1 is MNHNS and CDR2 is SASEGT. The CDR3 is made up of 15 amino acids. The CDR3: CASRRRDRDTWELFF. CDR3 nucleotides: TGTGCCAGCAGGAGGAGAGACAGGGACACCTGGGAGTTGTTTTTT.

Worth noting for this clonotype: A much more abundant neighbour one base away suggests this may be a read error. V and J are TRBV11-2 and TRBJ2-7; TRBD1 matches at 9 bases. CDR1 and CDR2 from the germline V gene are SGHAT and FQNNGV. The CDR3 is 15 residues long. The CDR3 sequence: CASREPGQGTHERYF. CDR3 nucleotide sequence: TGTGCCAGCAGGGAGCCGGGACAGGGTACCCACGAGCGGTACTTC.

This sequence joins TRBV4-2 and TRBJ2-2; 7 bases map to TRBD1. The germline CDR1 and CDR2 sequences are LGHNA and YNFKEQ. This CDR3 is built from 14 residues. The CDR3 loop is CFSGPDRSTGELFF. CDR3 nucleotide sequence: TGTTTCAGCGGTCCGGACAGGAGCACCGGGGAGCTGTTTTTT.

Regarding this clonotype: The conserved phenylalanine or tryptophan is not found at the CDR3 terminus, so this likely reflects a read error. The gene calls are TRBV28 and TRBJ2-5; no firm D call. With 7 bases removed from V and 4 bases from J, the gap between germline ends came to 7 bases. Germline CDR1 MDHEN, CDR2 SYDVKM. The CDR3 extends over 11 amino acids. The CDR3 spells CASTPRETQYL. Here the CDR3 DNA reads TGTGCCAGCACTCCACGAGAGACCCAGTACCTC.

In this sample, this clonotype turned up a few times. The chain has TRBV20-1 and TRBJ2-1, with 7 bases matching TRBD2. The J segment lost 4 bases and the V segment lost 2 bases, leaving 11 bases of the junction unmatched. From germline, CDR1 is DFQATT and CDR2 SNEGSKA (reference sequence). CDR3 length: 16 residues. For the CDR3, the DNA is TGCAGTGCTAGATTGGAATGGTCTAGCGGATACAATGAGCAGTTCTTC. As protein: CSARLEWSSGYNEQFF.

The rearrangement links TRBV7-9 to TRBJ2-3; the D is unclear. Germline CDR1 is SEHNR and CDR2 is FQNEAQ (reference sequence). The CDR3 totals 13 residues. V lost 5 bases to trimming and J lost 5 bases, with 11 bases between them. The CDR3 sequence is CASSLLGLDTQYF. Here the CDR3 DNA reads TGTGCCAGCAGCCTCTTAGGTCTAGATACGCAGTATTTT.

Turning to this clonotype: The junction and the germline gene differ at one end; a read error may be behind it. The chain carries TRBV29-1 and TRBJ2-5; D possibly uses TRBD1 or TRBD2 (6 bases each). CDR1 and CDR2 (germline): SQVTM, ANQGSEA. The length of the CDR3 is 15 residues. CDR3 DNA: TGCAGTGTCGAAGGAGGGGGGAGTGTTTCGGGGACCCAGCACTTC. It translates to CSVEGGGSVSGTQHF. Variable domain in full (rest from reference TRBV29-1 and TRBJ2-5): SAVISQKPSRDICQRGTSLTIQCQVDSQVTMMFWYRQQPGQSLTLIATANQGSEATYESGFVIDKFPISRPNLTFSTLTVSNMSPEDSSIYLCSVEGGGSVSGTQHFGPGTRLLVL.

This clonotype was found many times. The CDR3 is CSVQGVTEAFF. In nucleotides, the CDR3 is TGCAGCGTTCAGGGAGTCACTGAAGCTTTCTTT. The chain carries TRBV29-1 and TRBJ1-1, with D possibly being TRBD1 (5 bases). Germline CDR1 reads SQVTM; CDR2 reads ANQGSEA. Trimming took 5 bases from V and 4 from J, leaving 8 bases between them. The CDR3 runs to 11 residues.

In nucleotides, the CDR3 is TGTGATAGCAGTTACTCTGCAGGGATGGGAGAGACCCAGTACTTC. Amino acid sequence: CDSSYSAGMGETQYF. This chain links TRBV6-5 with TRBJ2-5; D may be TRBD1 (5 bases). Germline CDR1 and CDR2: MNHEY and SVGAGI. This CDR3 has 15 residues.

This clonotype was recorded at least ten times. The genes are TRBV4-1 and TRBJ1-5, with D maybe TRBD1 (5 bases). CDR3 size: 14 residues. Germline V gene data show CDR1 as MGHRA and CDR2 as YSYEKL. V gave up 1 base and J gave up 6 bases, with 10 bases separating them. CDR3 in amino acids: CASSQVKGSQPQHF. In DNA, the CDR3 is TGCGCCAGCAGCCAAGTGAAGGGGAGTCAGCCCCAGCATTTT.

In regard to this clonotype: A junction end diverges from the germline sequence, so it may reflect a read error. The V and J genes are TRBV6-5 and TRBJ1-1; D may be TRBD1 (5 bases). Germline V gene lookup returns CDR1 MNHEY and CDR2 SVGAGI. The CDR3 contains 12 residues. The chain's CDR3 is CVSSYGGAEAFF. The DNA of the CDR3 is TGTGTCAGCAGTTACGGGGGAGCTGAAGCTTTCTTT.

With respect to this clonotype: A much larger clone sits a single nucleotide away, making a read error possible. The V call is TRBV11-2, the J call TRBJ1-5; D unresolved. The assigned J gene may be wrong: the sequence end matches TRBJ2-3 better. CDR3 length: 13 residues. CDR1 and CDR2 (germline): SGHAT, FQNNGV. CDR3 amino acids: CASSETGDQPQYF. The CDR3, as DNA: TGTGCCAGCAGCGAGACGGGTGATCAGCCCCAGTATTTT.

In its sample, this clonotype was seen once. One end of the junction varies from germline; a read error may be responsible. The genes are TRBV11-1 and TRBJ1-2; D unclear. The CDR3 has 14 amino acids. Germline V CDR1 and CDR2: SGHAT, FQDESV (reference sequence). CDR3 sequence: CASSHSGFGYCYTF. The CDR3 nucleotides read TGTGCCAGCAGTCACTCGGGATTTGGCTATTGCTACACCTTC.

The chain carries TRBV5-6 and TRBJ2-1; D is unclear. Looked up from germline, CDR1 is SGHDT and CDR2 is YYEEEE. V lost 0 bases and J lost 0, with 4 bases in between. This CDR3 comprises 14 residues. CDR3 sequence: CASSLVVSYNEQFF. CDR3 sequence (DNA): TGTGCCAGCAGCTTGGTCGTCTCCTACAATGAGCAGTTCTTC.

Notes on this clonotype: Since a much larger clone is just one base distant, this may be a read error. Here the CDR3 reads CVSTHREPYEQYF. CDR3 DNA: TGTGTCAGCACCCATAGGGAGCCCTACGAGCAGTACTTC. The V call is TRBV28, the J call TRBJ2-7, with D possibly matching TRBD2 (5 bases). The CDR3 sequence is 13 residues long. Looked up from germline, CDR1 is MDHEN and CDR2 is SYDVKM.

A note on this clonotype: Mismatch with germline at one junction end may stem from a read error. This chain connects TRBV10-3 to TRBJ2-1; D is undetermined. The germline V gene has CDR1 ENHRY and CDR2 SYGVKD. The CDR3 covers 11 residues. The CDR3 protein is CTISDFNKQFF. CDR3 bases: TGTACCATCAGTGATTTTAATAAGCAGTTCTTC.

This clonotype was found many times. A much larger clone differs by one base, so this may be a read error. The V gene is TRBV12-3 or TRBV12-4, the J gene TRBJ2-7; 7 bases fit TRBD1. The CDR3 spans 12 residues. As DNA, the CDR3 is TGTGTCAGCAGCTCAGGGGGCTACGAGCAGTACTTC. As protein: CVSSSGGYEQYF.

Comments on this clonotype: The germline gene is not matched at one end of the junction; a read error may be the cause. CDR3 nucleotides: TGCAGTGCCTACGGGACAGGGGAGAGCAATCATCCCCAGCATTTT. Its protein product is CSAYGTGESNHPQHF. V usage is TRBV20-1 and J usage is TRBJ1-5, with 10 bases that match TRBD1. The CDR3 length is 15 residues. Germline-derived CDR1 and CDR2 are DFQATT and SNEGSKA (reference sequence).

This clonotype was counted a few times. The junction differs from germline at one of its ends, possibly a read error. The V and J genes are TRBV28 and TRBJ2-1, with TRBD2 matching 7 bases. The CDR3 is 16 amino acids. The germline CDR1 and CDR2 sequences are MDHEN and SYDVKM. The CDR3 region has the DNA TGTGCCAGCAGTTGGGGGGGGTTACTCTCCTACAATGAGCAGTTTTTC. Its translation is CASSWGGLLSYNEQFF.

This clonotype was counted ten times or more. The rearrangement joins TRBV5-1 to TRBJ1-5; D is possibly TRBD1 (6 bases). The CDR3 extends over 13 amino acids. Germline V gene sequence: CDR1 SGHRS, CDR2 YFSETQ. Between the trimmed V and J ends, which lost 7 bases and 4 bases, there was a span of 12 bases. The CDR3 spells CASRQDRNQPQHF. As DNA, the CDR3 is TGCGCCAGCCGACAGGACCGTAATCAGCCCCAGCATTTT. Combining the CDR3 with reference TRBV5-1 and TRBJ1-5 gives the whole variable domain KAGVTQTPRYLIKTRGQQVTLSCSPISGHRSVSWYQQTPGQGLQFLFEYFSETQRNKGNFPGRFSGRQFSNSRSEMNVSTLELGDSALYLCASRQDRNQPQHFGDGTRLSIL.

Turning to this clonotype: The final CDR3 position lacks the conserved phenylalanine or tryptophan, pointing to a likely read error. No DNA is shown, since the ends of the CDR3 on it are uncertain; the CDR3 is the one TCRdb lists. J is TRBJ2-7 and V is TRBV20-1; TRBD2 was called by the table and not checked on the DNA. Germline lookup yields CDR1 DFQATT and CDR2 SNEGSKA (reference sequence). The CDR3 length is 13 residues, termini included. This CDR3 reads CSATSRLEGEKYS.

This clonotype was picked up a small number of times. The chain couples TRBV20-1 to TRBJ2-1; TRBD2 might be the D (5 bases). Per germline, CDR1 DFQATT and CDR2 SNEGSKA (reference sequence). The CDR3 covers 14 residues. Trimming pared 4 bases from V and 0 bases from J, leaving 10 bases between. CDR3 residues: CSAIGDYSYNEQFF. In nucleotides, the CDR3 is TGCAGTGCTATAGGAGACTACTCCTACAATGAGCAGTTCTTC.

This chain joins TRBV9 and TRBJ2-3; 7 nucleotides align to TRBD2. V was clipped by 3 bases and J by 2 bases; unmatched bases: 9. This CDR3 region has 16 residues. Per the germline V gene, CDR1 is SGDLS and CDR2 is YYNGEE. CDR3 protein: CASSARLSGDTDTQYF. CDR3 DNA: TGTGCCAGCAGCGCCCGACTGAGCGGGGACACAGATACGCAGTATTTT. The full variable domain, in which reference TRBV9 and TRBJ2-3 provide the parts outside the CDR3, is DSGVTQTPKHLITATGQRVTLRCSPRSGDLSVYWYQQSLDQGLQFLIQYYNGEERAKGNILERFSAQQFPDLHSELNLSSLELGDSALYFCASSARLSGDTDTQYFGPGTRLTVL.

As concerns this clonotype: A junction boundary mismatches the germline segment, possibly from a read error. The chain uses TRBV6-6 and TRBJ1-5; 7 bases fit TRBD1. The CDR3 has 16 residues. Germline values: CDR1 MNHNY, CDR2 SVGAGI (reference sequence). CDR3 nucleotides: TGTGCCAGCAGCATAGACAGGGTAAGGGGCAATCAGCCCCAGTTTTTT. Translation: CASSIDRVRGNQPQFF.

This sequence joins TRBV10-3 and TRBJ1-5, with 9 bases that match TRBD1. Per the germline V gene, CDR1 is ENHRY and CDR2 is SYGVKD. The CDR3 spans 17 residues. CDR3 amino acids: CAISQGLGQGECQPQHF. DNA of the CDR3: TGTGCAATCTCCCAGGGGTTGGGACAGGGTGAATGCCAGCCCCAGCATTTT.

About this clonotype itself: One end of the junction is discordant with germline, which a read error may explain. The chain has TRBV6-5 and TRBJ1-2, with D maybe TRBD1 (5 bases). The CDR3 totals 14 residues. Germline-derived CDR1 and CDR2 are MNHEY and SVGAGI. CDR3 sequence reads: CVSKRLGRGYSYTF. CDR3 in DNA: TGTGTCAGCAAGCGCCTGGGACGGGGCTATAGCTACACCTTC.

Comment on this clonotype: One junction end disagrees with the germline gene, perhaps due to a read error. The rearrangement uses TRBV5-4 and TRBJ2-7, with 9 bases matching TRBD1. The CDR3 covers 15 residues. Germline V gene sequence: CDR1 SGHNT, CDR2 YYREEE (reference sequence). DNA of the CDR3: TGTGTCAGCAGCTCCCGGGACAGGGACAGCTACGAACAGTATTTC. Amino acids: CVSSSRDRDSYEQYF.

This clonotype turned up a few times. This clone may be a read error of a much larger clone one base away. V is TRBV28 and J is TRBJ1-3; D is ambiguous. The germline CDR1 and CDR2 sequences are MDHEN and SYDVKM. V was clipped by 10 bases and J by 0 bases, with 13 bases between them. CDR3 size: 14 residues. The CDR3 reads CAISRVSSGNTIYF. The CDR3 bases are TGTGCCATCAGCCGCGTCAGCTCTGGAAACACCATATATTTT.

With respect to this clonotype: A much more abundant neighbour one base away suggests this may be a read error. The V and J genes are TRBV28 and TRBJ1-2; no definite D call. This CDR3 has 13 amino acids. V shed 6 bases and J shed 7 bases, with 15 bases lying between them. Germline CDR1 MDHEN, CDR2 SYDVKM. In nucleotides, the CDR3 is TGTGCCAGCAGACAAACAGAGCTCTGTGGCTACACCTTC. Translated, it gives CASRQTELCGYTF.

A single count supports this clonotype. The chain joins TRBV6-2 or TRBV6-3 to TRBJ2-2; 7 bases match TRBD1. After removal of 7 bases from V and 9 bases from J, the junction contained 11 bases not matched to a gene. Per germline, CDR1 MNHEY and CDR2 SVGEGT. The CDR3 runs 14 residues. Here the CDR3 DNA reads TGTGCCAGCATCGACAGGGACGAGACCAGGGAGCTGTTTTTT. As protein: CASIDRDETRELFF.

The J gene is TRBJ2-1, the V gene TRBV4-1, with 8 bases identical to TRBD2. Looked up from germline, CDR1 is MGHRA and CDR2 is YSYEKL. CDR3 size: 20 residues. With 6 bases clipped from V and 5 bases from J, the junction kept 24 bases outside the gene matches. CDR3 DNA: TGCGCCAGCAGTCTATGGCCGGGACTAGAATCGGCGGGCGGGAACAATGAGCAGTTCTTC. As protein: CASSLWPGLESAGGNNEQFF.

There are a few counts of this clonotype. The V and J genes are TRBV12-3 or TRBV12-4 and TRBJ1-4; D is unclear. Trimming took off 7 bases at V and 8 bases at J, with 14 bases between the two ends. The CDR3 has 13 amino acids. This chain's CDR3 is CASTCLAVEKLFF. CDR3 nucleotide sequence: TGTGCCAGCACCTGTCTAGCGGTCGAAAAACTGTTTTTT.